This T cell receptor (beta chain) was retrieved from a study of blood T cell repertoires in COVID-19. About the study: Samples taken during acute and convalescent COVID-19 were collected in the United States, Italy and Spain. In each case, the material was cDNA or gDNA derived from T cells, B-cell-depleted T cells, or PBMCs.

The CDR3 has 14 amino acids. Germline V gene data show CDR1 as MNHEY and CDR2 as SVGEGT. V was pared by 6 bases and J by 5 bases, with 7 bases of the junction left unmatched. In the source study's methods: Cell counts per sample came from amplifying reference gene primers. Profiled with immunoSEQ multiplex PCR; TCRdb holds only in-frame clones, not every one. V and J calls and clone size follow that table, whereas D and trimming were derived from the DNA. The data show some 130,000 clones, 75% to 90% seen once. Sequences were obtained from peripheral blood. The TCR originated in a human donor in a cohort sampled during active COVID-19. J is TRBJ1-5 and V is TRBV6-2 or TRBV6-3, with TRBD1 matching 7 bases. The CDR3 sequence: CASSHPTGDQPQHF. CDR3 bases: TGTGCCAGCAGCCATCCCACAGGGGATCAGCCCCAGCATTTT.